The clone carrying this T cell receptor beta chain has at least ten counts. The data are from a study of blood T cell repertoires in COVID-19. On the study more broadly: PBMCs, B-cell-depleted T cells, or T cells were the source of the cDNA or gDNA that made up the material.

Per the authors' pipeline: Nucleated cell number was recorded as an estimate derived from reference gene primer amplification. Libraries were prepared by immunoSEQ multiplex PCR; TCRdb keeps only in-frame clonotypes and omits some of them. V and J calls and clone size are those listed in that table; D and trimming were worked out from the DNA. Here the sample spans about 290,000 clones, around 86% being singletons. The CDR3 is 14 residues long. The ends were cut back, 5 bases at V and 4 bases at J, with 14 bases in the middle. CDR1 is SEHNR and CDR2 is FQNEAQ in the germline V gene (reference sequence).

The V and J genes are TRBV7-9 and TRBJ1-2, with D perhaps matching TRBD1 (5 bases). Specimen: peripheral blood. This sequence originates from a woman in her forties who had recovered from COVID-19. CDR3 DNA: TGTGCCAGCAGCCCCCGGGGGGGAATCTATGGCTACACCTTC. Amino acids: CASSPRGGIYGYTF.